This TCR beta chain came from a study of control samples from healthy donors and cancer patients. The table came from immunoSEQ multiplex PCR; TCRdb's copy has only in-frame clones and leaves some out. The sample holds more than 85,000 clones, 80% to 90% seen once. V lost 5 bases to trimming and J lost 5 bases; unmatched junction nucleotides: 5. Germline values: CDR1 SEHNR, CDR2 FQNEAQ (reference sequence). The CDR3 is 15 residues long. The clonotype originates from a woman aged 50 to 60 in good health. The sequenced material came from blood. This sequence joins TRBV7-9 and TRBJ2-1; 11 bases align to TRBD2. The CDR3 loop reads CASSAGLAANNEQFF. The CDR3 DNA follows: TGTGCCAGCAGCGCGGGACTAGCGGCCAACAATGAGCAGTTCTTC.